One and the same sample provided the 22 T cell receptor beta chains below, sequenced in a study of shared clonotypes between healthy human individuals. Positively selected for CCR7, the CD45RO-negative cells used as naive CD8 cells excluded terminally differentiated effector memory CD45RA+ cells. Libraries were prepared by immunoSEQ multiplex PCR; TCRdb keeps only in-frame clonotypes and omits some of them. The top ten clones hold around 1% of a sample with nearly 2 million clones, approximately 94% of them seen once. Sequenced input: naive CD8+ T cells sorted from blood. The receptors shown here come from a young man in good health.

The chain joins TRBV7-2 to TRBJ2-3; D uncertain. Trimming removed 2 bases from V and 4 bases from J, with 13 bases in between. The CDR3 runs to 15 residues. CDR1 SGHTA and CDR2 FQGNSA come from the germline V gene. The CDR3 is CASSLWQDEADTQYF. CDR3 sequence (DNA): TGTGCCAGCAGCTTATGGCAGGATGAGGCAGATACGCAGTATTTT.

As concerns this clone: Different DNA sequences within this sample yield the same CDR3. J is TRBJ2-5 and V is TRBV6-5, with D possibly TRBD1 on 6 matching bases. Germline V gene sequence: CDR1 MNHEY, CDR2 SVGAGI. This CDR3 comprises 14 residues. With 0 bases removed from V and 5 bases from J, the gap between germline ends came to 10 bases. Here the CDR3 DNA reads TGTGCCAGCAGTTACTCACAGGGCTTGGAGACCCAGTACTTC. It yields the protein CASSYSQGLETQYF.

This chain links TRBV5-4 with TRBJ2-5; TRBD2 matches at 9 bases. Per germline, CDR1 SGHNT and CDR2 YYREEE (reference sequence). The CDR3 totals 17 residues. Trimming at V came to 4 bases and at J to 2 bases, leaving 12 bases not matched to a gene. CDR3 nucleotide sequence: TGTGCCAGCAGCCCTCTTTCCCCCCTAGCGGGGCAAGAGACCCAGTACTTC. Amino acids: CASSPLSPLAGQETQYF.

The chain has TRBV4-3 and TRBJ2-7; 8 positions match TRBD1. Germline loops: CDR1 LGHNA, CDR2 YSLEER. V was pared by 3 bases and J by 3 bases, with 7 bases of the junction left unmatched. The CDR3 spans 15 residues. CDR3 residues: CASSHITGTGYEQYF. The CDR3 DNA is TGCGCCAGCAGCCACATAACCGGGACAGGCTACGAGCAGTACTTC.

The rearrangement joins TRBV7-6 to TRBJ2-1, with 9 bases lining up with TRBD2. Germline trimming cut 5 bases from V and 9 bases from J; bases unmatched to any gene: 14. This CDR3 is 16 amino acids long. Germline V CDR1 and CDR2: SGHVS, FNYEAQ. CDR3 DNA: TGTGCCAGCAGCCCTCCCCGCGGGGGGGCGGGGGGTGAGCAGTTCTTC. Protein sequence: CASSPPRGGAGGEQFF.

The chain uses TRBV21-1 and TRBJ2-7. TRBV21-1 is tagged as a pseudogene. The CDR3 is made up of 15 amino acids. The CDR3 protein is CASSTLPGPRHEQYF. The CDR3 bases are TGTGCCAGCAGCACTCTGCCGGGACCTAGACACGAGCAGTACTTC.

CDR3 region: CASSPGQGYYEQYF. The CDR3 bases are TGTGCCAGCAGTCCGGGACAGGGGTACTACGAGCAGTACTTC. V usage is TRBV28 and J usage is TRBJ2-7; TRBD1 matches 10 bases. CDR3 size: 14 residues. Germline values: CDR1 MDHEN, CDR2 SYDVKM. V lost 5 bases, J lost 3 bases, and 4 bases stayed unmatched.

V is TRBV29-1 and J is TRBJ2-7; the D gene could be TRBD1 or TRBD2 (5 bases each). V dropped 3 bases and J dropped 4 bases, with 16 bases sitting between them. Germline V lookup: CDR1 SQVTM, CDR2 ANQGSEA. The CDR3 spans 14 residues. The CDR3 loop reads CSVEVPEGRYEQYF. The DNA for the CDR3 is TGCAGCGTTGAGGTCCCAGAGGGGCGTTACGAGCAGTACTTC.

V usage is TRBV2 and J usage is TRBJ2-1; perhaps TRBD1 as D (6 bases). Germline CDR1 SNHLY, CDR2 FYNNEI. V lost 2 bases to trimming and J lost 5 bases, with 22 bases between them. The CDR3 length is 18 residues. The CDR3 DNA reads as TGTGCCAGCAGTGAAACAGGGATAGGATCCGATAAAGACAATGAGCAGTTCTTC. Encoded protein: CASSETGIGSDKDNEQFF.

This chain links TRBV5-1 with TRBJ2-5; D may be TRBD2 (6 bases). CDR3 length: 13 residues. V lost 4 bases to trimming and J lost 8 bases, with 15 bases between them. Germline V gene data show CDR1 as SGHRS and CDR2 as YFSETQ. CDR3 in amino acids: CASSRRGGETQYF. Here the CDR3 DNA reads TGCGCCAGCAGCCGCCGGGGAGGAGAAACCCAGTACTTC. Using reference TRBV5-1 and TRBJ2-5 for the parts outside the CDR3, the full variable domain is KAGVTQTPRYLIKTRGQQVTLSCSPISGHRSVSWYQQTPGQGLQFLFEYFSETQRNKGNFPGRFSGRQFSNSRSEMNVSTLELGDSALYLCASSRRGGETQYFGPGTRLLVL.

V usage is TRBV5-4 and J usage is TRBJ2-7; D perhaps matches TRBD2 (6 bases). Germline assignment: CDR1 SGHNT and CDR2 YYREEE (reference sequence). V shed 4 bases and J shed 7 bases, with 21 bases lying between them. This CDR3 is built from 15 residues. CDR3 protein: CASSPPAWEAGEQYF. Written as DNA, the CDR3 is TGTGCCAGCAGCCCACCAGCGTGGGAGGCAGGAGAGCAGTACTTC.

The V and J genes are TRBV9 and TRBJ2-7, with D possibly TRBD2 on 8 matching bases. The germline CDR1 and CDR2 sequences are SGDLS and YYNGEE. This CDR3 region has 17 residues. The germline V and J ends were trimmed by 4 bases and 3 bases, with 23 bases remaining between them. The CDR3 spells CASSLESPGGGLYEQYF. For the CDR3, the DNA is TGTGCCAGCAGCCTCGAATCACCGGGAGGGGGCCTCTACGAGCAGTACTTC. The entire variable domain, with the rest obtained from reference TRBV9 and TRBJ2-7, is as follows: DSGVTQTPKHLITATGQRVTLRCSPRSGDLSVYWYQQSLDQGLQFLIQYYNGEERAKGNILERFSAQQFPDLHSELNLSSLELGDSALYFCASSLESPGGGLYEQYFGPGTRLTVT.

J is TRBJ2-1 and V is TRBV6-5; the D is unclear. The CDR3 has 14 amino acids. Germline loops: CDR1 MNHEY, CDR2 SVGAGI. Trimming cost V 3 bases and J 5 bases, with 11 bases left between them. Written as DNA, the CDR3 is TGTGCCAGCAGTTATAGGCTCGATGACAATGAGCAGTTCTTC. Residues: CASSYRLDDNEQFF.

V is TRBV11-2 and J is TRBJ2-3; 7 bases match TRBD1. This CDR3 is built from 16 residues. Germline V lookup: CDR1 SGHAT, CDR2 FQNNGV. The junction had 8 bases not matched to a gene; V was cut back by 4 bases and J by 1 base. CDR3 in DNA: TGTGCCAGCAGCTCCGCAGGGGGTTTTGGCACAGATACGCAGTATTTT. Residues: CASSSAGGFGTDTQYF.

This CDR3 reads CSVETTSGRTYNEQFF. CDR3 nucleotide sequence: TGCAGCGTTGAAACGACTAGCGGGAGAACCTACAATGAGCAGTTCTTC. The chain uses TRBV29-1 and TRBJ2-1, with 12 nucleotides matching TRBD2. The junction had 4 bases not matched to a gene; V was cut back by 2 bases and J by 2 bases. CDR3 length: 16 residues. In germline, CDR1 is SQVTM, CDR2 ANQGSEA.

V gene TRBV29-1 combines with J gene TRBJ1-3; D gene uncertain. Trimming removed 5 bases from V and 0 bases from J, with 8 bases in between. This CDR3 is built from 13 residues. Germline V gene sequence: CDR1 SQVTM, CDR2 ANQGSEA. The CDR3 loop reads CSVWTYSGNTIYF. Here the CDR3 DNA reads TGCAGCGTTTGGACGTACTCTGGAAACACCATATATTTT.

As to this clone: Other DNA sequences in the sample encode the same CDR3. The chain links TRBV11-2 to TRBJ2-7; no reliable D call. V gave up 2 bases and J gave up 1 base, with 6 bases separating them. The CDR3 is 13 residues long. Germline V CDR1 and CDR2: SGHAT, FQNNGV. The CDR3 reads CASSLSLSYEQYF. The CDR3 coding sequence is TGTGCCAGCAGCTTATCGTTATCCTACGAGCAGTACTTC. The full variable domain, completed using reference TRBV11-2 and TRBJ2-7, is EAGVAQSPRYKIIEKRQSVAFWCNPISGHATLYWYQQILGQGPKLLIQFQNNGVVDDSQLPKDRFSAERLKGVDSTLKIQPAKLEDSAVYLCASSLSLSYEQYFGPGTRLTVT.

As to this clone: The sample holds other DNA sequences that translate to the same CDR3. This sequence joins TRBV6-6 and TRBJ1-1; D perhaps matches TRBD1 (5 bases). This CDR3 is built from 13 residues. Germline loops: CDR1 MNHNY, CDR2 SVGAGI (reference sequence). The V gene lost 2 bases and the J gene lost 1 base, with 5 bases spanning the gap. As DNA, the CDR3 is TGTGCCAGCAGTTACGGACAGAACACTGAAGCTTTCTTT. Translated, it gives CASSYGQNTEAFF.

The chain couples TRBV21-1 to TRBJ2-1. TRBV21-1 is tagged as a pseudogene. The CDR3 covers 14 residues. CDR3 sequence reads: CASSKGAGRNEQFF. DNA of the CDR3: TGTGCCAGCAGCAAAGGGGCAGGGAGAAATGAGCAGTTCTTC.

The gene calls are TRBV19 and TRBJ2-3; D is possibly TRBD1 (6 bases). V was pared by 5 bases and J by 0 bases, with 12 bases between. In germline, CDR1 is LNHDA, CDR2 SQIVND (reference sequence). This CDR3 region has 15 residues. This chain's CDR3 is CASSVSGVSTDTQYF. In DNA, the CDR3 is TGTGCCAGTAGTGTATCAGGGGTAAGCACAGATACGCAGTATTTT.

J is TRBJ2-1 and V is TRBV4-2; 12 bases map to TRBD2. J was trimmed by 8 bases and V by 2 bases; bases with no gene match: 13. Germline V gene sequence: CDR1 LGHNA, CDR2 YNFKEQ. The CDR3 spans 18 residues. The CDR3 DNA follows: TGTGCCAGCAGCCAATCGAACAGCCTAGCGGGGGGGCTGTATGAGCAGTTCTTC. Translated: CASSQSNSLAGGLYEQFF.

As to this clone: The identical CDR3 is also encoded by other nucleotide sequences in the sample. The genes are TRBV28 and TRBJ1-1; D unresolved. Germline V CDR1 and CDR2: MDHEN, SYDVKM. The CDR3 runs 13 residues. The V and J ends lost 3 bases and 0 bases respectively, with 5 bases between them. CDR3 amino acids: CASSFNLNTEAFF. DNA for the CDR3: TGTGCCAGCAGTTTTAACCTGAACACTGAAGCTTTCTTT.